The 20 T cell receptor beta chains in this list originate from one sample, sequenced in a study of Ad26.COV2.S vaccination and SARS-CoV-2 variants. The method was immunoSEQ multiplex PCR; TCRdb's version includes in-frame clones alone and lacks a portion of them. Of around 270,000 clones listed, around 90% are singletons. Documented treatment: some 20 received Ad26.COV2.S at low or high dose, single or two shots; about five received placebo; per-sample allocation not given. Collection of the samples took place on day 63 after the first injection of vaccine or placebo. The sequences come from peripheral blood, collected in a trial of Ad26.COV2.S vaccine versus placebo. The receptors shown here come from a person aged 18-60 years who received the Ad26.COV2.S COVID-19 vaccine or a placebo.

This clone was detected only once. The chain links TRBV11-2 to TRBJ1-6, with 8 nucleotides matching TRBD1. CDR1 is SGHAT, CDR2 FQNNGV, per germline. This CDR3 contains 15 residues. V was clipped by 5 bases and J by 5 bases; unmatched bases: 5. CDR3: CASSPGTGHNSPLHF. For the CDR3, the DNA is TGTGCCAGCAGCCCCGGGACAGGCCATAATTCACCCCTCCACTTT.

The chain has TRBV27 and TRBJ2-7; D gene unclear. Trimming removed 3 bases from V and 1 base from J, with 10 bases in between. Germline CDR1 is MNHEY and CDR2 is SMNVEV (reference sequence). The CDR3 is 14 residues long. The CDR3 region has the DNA TGTGCCAGCAGTTTGGCTACAAGTTCCTACGAGCAGTACTTC. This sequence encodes CASSLATSSYEQYF.

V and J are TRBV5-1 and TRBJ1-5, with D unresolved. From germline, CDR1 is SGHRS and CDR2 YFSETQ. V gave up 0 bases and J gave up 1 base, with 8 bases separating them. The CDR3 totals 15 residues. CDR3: CASSLEGTSNQPQHF. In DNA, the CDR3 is TGCGCCAGCAGCTTGGAAGGTACGAGCAATCAGCCCCAGCATTTT.

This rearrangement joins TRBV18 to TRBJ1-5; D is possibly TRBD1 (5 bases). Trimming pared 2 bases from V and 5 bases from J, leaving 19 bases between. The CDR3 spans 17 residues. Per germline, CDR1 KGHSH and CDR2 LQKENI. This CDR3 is CASSPVRSGLKDQPQHF. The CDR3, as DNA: TGTGCCAGCTCACCAGTTAGATCGGGACTAAAAGATCAGCCCCAGCATTTT.

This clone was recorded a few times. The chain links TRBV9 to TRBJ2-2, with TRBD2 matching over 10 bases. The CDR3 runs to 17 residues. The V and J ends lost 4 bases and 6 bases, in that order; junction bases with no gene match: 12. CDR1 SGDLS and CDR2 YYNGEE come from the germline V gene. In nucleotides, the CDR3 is TGTGCCAGCAGCCTCTCTAGCGGGAGTGGTTCCGCCGGGGAGCTGTTTTTT. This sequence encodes CASSLSSGSGSAGELFF. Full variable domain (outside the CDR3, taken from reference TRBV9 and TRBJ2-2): DSGVTQTPKHLITATGQRVTLRCSPRSGDLSVYWYQQSLDQGLQFLIQYYNGEERAKGNILERFSAQQFPDLHSELNLSSLELGDSALYFCASSLSSGSGSAGELFFGEGSRLTVL.

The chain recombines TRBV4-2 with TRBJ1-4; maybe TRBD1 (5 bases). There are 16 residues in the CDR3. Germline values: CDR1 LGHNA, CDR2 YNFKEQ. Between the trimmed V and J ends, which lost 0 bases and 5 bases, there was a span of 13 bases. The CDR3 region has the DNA TGTGCCAGCAGCCAAGATCAGGGACGGATAAATGAAAAACTGTTTTTT. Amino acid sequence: CASSQDQGRINEKLFF.

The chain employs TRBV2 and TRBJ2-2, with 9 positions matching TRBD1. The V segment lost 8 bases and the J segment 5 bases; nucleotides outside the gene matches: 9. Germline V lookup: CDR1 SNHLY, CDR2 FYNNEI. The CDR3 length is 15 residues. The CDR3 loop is CASCSDRGATGELFF. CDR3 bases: TGTGCCAGCTGTTCGGACAGGGGTGCGACCGGGGAGCTGTTTTTT.

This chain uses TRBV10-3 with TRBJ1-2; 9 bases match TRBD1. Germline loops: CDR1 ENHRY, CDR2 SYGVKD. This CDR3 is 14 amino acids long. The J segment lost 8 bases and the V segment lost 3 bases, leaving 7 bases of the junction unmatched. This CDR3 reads CAISDLGTGKGYTF. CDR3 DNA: TGTGCCATCAGTGACCTCGGGACAGGGAAAGGCTACACCTTC.

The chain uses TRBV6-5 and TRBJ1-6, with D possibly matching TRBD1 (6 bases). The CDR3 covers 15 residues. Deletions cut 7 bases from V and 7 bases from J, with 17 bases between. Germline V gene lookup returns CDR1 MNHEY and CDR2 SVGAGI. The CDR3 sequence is CASTPGRGRNSPLHF. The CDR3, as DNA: TGTGCCAGCACCCCCGGGAGGGGGAGGAATTCACCCCTCCACTTT.

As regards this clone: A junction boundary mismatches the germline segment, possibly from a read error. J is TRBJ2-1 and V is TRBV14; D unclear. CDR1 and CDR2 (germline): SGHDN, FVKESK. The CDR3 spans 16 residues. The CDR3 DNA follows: TGTGCCAGCAGCCGAGACCTATTGTCCTCCTCCAATGAGCAGTTCTTC. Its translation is CASSRDLLSSSNEQFF.

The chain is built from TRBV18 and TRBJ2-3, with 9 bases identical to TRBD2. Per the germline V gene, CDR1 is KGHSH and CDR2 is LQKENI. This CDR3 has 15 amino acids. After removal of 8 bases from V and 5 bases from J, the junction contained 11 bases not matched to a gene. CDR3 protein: CASAMREGRGDTQYF. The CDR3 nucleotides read TGTGCCAGCGCGATGCGGGAGGGCCGGGGAGATACGCAGTATTTT.

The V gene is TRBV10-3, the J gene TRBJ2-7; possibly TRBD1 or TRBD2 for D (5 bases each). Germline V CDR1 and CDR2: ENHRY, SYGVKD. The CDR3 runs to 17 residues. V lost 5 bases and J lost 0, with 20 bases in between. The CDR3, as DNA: TGTGCCATCAGTTTGTCTATGAGGGACCGAACCTCCTACGAGCAGTACTTC. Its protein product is CAISLSMRDRTSYEQYF.

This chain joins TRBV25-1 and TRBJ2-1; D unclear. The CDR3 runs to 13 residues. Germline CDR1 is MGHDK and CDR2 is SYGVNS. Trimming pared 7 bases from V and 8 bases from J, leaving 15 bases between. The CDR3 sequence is CASTTLGRDEQFF. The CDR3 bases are TGTGCCAGCACCACCCTTGGTAGGGATGAGCAGTTCTTC.

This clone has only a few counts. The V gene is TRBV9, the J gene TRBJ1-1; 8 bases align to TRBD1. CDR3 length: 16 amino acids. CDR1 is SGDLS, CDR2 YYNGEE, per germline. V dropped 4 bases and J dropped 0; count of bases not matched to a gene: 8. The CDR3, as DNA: TGTGCCAGCAGCCTCTTGGGGGACAGGTTGAACACTGAAGCTTTCTTT. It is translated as CASSLLGDRLNTEAFF. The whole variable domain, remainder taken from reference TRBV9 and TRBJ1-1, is DSGVTQTPKHLITATGQRVTLRCSPRSGDLSVYWYQQSLDQGLQFLIQYYNGEERAKGNILERFSAQQFPDLHSELNLSSLELGDSALYFCASSLLGDRLNTEAFFGQGTRLTVV.

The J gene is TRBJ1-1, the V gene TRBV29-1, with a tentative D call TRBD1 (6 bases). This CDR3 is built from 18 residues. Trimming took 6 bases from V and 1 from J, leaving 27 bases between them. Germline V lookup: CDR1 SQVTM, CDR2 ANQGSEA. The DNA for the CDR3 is TGCAGCGTCATACTTTTGGTCCCGGGGACGGGGGCGAACACTGAAGCTTTCTTT. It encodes CSVILLVPGTGANTEAFF.

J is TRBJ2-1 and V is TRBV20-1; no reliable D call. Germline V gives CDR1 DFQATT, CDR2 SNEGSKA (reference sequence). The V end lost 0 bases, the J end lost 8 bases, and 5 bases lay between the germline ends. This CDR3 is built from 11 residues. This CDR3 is CSAREGYEQFF. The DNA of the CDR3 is TGCAGTGCTAGAGAGGGATATGAGCAGTTCTTC.

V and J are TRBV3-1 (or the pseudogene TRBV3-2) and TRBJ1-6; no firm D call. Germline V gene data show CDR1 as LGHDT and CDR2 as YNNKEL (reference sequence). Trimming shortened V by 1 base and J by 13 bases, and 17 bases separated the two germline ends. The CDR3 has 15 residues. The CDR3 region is CASSQVSEAQSPLHF. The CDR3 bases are TGTGCCAGCAGCCAAGTGTCGGAGGCACAATCCCCCCTCCACTTT.

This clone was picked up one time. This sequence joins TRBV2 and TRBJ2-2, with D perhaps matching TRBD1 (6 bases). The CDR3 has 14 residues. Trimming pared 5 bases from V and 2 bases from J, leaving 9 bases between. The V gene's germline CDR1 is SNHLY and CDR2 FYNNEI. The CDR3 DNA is TGTGCCAGCAGTAAACAGGGAAACACCGGGGAGCTGTTTTTT. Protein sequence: CASSKQGNTGELFF.

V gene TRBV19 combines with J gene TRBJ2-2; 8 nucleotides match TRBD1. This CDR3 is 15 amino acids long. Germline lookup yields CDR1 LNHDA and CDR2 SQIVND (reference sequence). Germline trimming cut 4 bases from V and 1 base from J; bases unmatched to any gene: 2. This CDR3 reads CASSTGTGNTGELFF. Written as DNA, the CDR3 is TGTGCCAGTAGTACCGGGACAGGGAACACCGGGGAGCTGTTTTTT. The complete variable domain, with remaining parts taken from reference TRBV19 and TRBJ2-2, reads DGGITQSPKYLFRKEGQNVTLSCEQNLNHDAMYWYRQDPGQGLRLIYYSQIVNDFQKGDIAEGYSVSREKKESFPLTVTSAQKNPTAFYLCASSTGTGNTGELFFGEGSRLTVL.

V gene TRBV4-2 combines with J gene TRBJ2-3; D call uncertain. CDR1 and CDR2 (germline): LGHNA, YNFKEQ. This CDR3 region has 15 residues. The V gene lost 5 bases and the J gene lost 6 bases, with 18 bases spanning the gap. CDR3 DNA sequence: TGTGCCAGCAGCTTCGGTCCCGATATCAAGGATACGCAGTATTTT. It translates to CASSFGPDIKDTQYF.